This T cell receptor beta chain comes out of a study of CD8 T cells in ankylosing spondylitis. General study points: Made up of about eight highly homologous variants, a TCR beta motif appeared characteristic of ankylosing spondylitis blood. Disease-linked clones proved CD8+ and comparatively uncommon in peripheral blood.

Scientists made TCR beta libraries using quantitative 5'-RACE with molecular barcodes. Via MiXCR, TCRdb re-called the 5' RACE reads, giving one row per CDR3 protein. The data show approximately 550,000 distinct CDR3 sequences, 10% to 15% seen once. The CDR3 is 15 residues long. V dropped 5 bases and J dropped 6 bases, with 19 bases sitting between them. The V gene's germline CDR1 is DFQATT and CDR2 SNEGSKA (reference sequence). This clonotype was recorded at least ten times. Its antigen is still unknown. Sequencing used blood, either unsorted or a sorted T cell fraction (not recorded which). The sequence was collected from a male donor with ankylosing spondylitis. The rearrangement uses TRBV20-1 and TRBJ2-2; D might be TRBD1 (6 bases). This CDR3 reads CSAPPARGGAGELFF. The CDR3 coding sequence is TGCAGTGCTCCCCCTGCGAGAGGGGGAGCCGGGGAGCTGTTTTTT.